The 12 T cell receptor beta chains given below trace back to one sample, sequenced in a study of T cells in Graves' hyperthyroidism and ophthalmopathy. Regions amplified from RNA transcripts were the TCR beta CDR3 regions. When the TCR CDR3 underwent first-round RT-PCR, the HTBI primer set was used. Each CDR3 protein gets one entry after TCRdb re-called the multiplex PCR reads with MiXCR. This sample has about 400,000 distinct CDR3 sequences, with 11% to 15% found just once. What was sequenced was blood. All receptors come from a man in his fifties with Graves' ophthalmopathy.

On this clonotype: An end of the junction differs from the germline gene, which may be a read error. V gene TRBV6-2 or TRBV6-3 combines with J gene TRBJ2-1; 7 bases map to TRBD2. This CDR3 contains 15 residues. The germline V gene encodes CDR1 MNHEY and CDR2 SVGEGT. CDR3 bases: TGTGCCAGCAGTTACACCGGGGGGACCTACAGTGAGCAGTTCTTC. Protein: CASSYTGGTYSEQFF.

This clonotype was counted between two and nine times. One end of the junction fails to match germline, which may point to a read error. The genes are TRBV12-3 or TRBV12-4 and TRBJ1-1; D is unclear. The CDR3 is made up of 13 amino acids. The CDR3, as DNA: TGTGCCAGCAGATCCCAAGGGAACACTGAGGCTTTCTTT. It specifies CASRSQGNTEAFF.

This clonotype has ten or more counts. The chain joins TRBV12-3 or TRBV12-4 to TRBJ2-5, with a weak D call TRBD2 (6 bases). V lost 7 bases and J 5 bases, leaving 17 bases between the germline ends. This CDR3 contains 14 residues. CDR3 in amino acids: CASNTVGAGETQYF. The CDR3 nucleotides read TGTGCCAGCAACACCGTCGGGGCGGGGGAGACCCAGTACTTC.

This clonotype was seen many times. The chain recombines TRBV28 with TRBJ1-5; D gene unclear. This CDR3 region has 12 residues. Germline CDR1 is MDHEN and CDR2 is SYDVKM. Trimming cost V 7 bases and J 3 bases, with 7 bases left between them. The CDR3 protein is CASTTANQPQHF. In DNA, the CDR3 is TGTGCCAGCACCACCGCCAATCAGCCCCAGCATTTT.

As for this clonotype: One junction end disagrees with the germline gene, perhaps due to a read error. This CDR3 reads CAGSPGLGVRETQYF. CDR3 nucleotides: TGCGCCGGCAGCCCGGGACTAGGGGTTCGGGAGACCCAGTACTTC. This rearrangement joins TRBV5-1 to TRBJ2-5; 8 nucleotides align to TRBD2. The germline V gene encodes CDR1 SGHRS and CDR2 YFSETQ. This CDR3 has 15 amino acids.

The V and J genes are TRBV30 and TRBJ1-3; D unresolved. Germline assignment: CDR1 GTSNPN and CDR2 SVGIG (reference sequence). The CDR3 contains 12 residues. V was shortened by 3 bases and J by 0 bases, with 3 bases between the two germline ends. The CDR3 DNA reads TGTGCCTGGAGCACCTCTGGAAACACCATATATTTT. Translation gives CAWSTSGNTIYF.

The sample holds a few counts of this clonotype. This chain links TRBV7-9 with TRBJ1-1; D uncertain. Germline CDR1 is SEHNR and CDR2 is FQNEAQ (reference sequence). The CDR3 totals 15 residues. The V end lost 4 bases, the J end lost 1 base, and 13 bases lay between the germline ends. The CDR3 is CASSSRRGENTEAFF. DNA of the CDR3: TGTGCCAGCAGCTCGCGGCGGGGAGAGAACACTGAAGCTTTCTTT.

The gene calls are TRBV7-9 and TRBJ1-2, with 7 positions matching TRBD1. The CDR3 extends over 15 amino acids. Germline loops: CDR1 SEHNR, CDR2 FQNEAQ (reference sequence). The J segment lost 4 bases and the V segment lost 1 base, leaving 6 bases of the junction unmatched. The DNA of the CDR3 is TGTGCCAGCAGCTTAGGAAACCGGGACAGCTATGGCTACACCTTC. Translated: CASSLGNRDSYGYTF. Filled out from reference TRBV7-9 and TRBJ1-2, the complete variable domain reads DTGVSQNPRHKITKRGQNVTFRCDPISEHNRLYWYRQTLGQGPEFLTYFQNEAQLEKSRLLSDRFSAERPKGSFSTLEIQRTEQGDSAMYLCASSLGNRDSYGYTFGSGTRLTVV.

This clonotype was seen a few times. The gene calls are TRBV5-1 and TRBJ1-6, with D unclear. Between the trimmed V and J ends, which lost 1 base and 6 bases, there was a span of 14 bases. Germline loops: CDR1 SGHRS, CDR2 YFSETQ. The CDR3 consists of 16 residues. The DNA of the CDR3 is TGCGCCAGCAGCTTGAATCCCGGGCTTAGTAATTCACCCCTCCACTTT. Translation gives CASSLNPGLSNSPLHF.

This clonotype was recorded at least ten times. The chain links TRBV2 to TRBJ1-1, with 8 bases that match TRBD1. The CDR3 has 18 residues. With 2 bases clipped from V and 1 base from J, the junction kept 12 bases outside the gene matches. Looked up from germline, CDR1 is SNHLY and CDR2 is FYNNEI. CDR3 nucleotides: TGTGCCAGCAGTGAAAGGTGGGAACAGGGGGGGAAGAACACTGAAGCTTTCTTT. Encoded protein: CASSERWEQGGKNTEAFF.

This clonotype has ten or more counts. The V and J genes are TRBV9 and TRBJ2-5; 11 positions agree with TRBD1. Per the germline V gene, CDR1 is SGDLS and CDR2 is YYNGEE. V shed 0 bases and J 4 bases; nucleotides not matched to a gene: 5. This CDR3 is built from 16 residues. CDR3 bases: TGTGCCAGCAGCGTAGGCGGACAGGGGGCGCGAGAGACCCAGTACTTC. Translated: CASSVGGQGARETQYF.

The table lists this clonotype with many counts. The J gene is TRBJ2-3, the V gene TRBV13, with 12 positions matching TRBD2. The CDR3 runs to 16 residues. Looked up from germline, CDR1 is PRHDT and CDR2 is FYEKMQ (reference sequence). V lost 5 bases and J lost 5; bases outside the gene matches: 8. The CDR3, as DNA: TGTGCCAGCAGCAGCCGACTAGCGGGAGTGGAAGATACGCAGTATTTT. Its protein product is CASSSRLAGVEDTQYF.